Below, one TCR beta chain is given with its context. Libraries were prepared by immunoSEQ multiplex PCR; TCRdb keeps only in-frame clonotypes and omits some of them. The sample carries 90,000 to 150,000 clones, about 91% recorded once. The sample belongs to a study of control samples from healthy donors and cancer patients. The germline V gene encodes CDR1 SGHRS and CDR2 YFSETQ. Between the trimmed V and J ends, which lost 0 bases and 2 bases, there was a span of 8 bases. CDR3 length equals 15 residues. Material: blood. This TCR came from a man in his forties in good health. The chain employs TRBV5-1 and TRBJ2-2, with a possible D match to TRBD2 (6 bases). The CDR3 bases are TGCGCCAGCAGCTTGGCGGGGGTCAACACCGGGGAGCTGTTTTTT. Translated, it gives CASSLAGVNTGELFF.